This T cell receptor beta chain was retrieved from a study of T-cell reconstitution after alpha-beta-depleted transplantation in children. In germline, CDR1 is MGHRA, CDR2 YSYEKL. V was shortened by 0 bases and J by 4 bases, with 11 bases between the two germline ends. The CDR3 covers 15 residues. Preparation of the TCRbeta library used unique molecular identifiers. Via MiXCR, TCRdb re-called the PCR reads, giving one row per CDR3 protein. The sample comprises about 540,000 distinct CDR3 sequences, about 18% of which are singletons, and approximately 3% rests with the top ten. The V gene is TRBV4-1, the J gene TRBJ2-3, with D possibly being TRBD2 (6 bases). Material: PBMCs from the stem cell graft donor, obtained from the stem cell graft. The TCR sequence derives from a human donor who donated a stem cell graft to a child with acute lymphoblastic leukemia. The CDR3 region has the DNA TGCGCCAGCAGCCAAGAAGTGGGAGGCGCAGATACGCAGTATTTT. Protein: CASSQEVGGADTQYF.